The clone carrying this T cell receptor (beta chain) was found a few times. This sample is part of a study of tumor-infiltrating lymphocytes in oesophageal squamous cell carcinoma. This CDR3 contains 15 residues. From germline, CDR1 is LGHNA and CDR2 YNFKEQ. V shed 2 bases, J shed 11 bases, and the junction held 10 bases outside the gene matches. Each CDR3 protein is one row after TCRdb ran MiXCR on the PCR reads. The sample comprises about 11,000 distinct CDR3 sequences, about 50% of which are singletons, and around 23% rests with the top ten. This TCR was sampled from a male donor with esophageal squamous cell carcinoma. The rearrangement links TRBV4-2 to TRBJ2-5; 11 nucleotides line up with TRBD2. The sequencing sample was made of esophageal tumor tissue. The CDR3 here is CASSQPGLAVREQYF. For the CDR3, the DNA is TGTGCCAGCAGCCAACCGGGACTAGCGGTTCGGGAGCAGTACTTC.